This record covers a single T cell receptor (beta chain). The record originates from a study of blood T cell repertoires in COVID-19. The method was immunoSEQ multiplex PCR; TCRdb's version includes in-frame clones alone and lacks a portion of them. The sample carries about 670,000 clones, 85% to 90% recorded once. V was cut by 1 base and J by 9 bases, with 13 bases left in between. The CDR3 has 15 amino acids. The germline gives CDR1 KGHSH, CDR2 LQKENI. V gene TRBV18 combines with J gene TRBJ1-6, with D unclear. The TCR originated in a woman between 18 and 29 years old with acute or convalescent COVID-19. The material sequenced was peripheral blood. CDR3 DNA: TGTGCCAGCTCACCACTAGGAGAGAACACTTCACCCCTCCACTTT. It translates to CASSPLGENTSPLHF.